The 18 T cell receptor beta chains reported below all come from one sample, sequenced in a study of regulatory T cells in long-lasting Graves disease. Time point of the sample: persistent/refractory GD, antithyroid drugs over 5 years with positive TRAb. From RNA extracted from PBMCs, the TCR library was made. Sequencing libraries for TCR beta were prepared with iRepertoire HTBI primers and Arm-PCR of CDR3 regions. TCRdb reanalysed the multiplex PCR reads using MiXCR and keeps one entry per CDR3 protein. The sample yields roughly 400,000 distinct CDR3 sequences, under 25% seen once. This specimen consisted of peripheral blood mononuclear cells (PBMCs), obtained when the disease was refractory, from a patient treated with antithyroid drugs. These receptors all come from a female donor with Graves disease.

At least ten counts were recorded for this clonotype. The chain's CDR3 is CASSLIRGAQPQHF. The DNA for the CDR3 is TGTGCCAGCAGCCTTATCAGGGGGGCCCAGCCCCAGCATTTT. The V call is TRBV3-1, the J call TRBJ1-5, with 7 bases lining up with TRBD1. Looked up from germline, CDR1 is LGHDT and CDR2 is YNNKEL (reference sequence). Trimming at V came to 4 bases and at J to 7 bases, leaving 7 bases not matched to a gene. The CDR3 length is 14 residues. Full variable domain (outside the CDR3, taken from reference TRBV3-1 and TRBJ1-5): DTAVSQTPKYLVTQMGNDKSIKCEQNLGHDTMYWYKQDSKKFLKIMFSYNNKELIINETVPNRFSPKSPDKAHLNLHINSLELGDSAVYFCASSLIRGAQPQHFGDGTRLSIL.

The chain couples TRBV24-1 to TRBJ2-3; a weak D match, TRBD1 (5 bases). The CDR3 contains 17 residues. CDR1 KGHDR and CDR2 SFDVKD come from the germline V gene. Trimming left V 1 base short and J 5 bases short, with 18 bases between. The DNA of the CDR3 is TGTGCCACCAGTGATTTTAAGGACACCACACCCCAAGATACGCAGTATTTT. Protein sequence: CATSDFKDTTPQDTQYF.

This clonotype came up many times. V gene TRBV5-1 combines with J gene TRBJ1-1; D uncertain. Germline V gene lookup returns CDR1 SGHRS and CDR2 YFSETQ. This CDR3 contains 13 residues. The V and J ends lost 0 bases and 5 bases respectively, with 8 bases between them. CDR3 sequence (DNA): TGCGCCAGCAGCTTGGGGGTCCAGACTGAAGCTTTCTTT. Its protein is CASSLGVQTEAFF.

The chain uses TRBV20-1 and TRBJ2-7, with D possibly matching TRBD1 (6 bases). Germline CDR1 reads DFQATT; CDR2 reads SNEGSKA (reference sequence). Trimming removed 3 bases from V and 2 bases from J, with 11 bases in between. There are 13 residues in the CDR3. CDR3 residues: CSASSGDTYEQYF. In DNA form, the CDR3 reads TGCAGTGCTAGTTCAGGGGACACCTACGAGCAGTACTTC.

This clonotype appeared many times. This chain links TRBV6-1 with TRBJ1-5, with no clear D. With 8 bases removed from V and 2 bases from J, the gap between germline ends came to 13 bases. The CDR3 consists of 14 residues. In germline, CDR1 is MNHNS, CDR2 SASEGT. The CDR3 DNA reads TGTGCCAGCCAGCCGGATAGGGGCAATCAGCCCCAGCATTTT. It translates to CASQPDRGNQPQHF.

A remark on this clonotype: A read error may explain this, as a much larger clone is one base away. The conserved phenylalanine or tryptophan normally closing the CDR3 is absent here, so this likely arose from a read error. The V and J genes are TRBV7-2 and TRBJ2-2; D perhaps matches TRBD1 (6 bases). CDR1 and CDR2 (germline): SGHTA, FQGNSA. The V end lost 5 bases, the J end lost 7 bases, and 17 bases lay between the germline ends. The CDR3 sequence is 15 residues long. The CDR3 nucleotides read TGTGCCAGCAGCCCGGCAGATGGGGGCGGCGGGGAGCTGTTTTCT. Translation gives CASSPADGGGGELFS.

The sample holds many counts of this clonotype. In nucleotides, the CDR3 is TGTGCCAGCAGAACCCCTTCTGGGACAGGGGGTCGAGAGACCCAGTACTTC. Its translation: CASRTPSGTGGRETQYF. The chain employs TRBV28 and TRBJ2-5; TRBD1 matches 11 bases. Per the germline V gene, CDR1 is MDHEN and CDR2 is SYDVKM. The CDR3 length is 17 residues. V lost 6 bases and J lost 4; bases outside the gene matches: 13.

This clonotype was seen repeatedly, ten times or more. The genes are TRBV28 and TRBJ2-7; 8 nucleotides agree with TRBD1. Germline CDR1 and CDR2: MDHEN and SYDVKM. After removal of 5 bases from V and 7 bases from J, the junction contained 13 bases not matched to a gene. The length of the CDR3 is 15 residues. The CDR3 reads CASSGPGTGPLEQYF. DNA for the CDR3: TGTGCCAGCAGTGGTCCCGGGACAGGACCCCTGGAGCAGTACTTC.

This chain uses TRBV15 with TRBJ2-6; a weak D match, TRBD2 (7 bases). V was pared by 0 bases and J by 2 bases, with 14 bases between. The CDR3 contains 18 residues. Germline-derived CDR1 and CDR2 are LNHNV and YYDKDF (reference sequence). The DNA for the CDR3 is TGTGCCACCAGCAGAGATTTCCGCGGGGGCCCTGGGGCCAACGTCCTGACTTTC. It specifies CATSRDFRGGPGANVLTF.

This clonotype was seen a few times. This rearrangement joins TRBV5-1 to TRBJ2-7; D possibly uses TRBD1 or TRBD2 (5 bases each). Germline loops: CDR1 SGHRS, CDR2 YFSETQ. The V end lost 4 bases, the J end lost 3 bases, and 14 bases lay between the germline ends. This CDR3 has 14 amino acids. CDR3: CASSTGLGSYEQYF. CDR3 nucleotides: TGCGCCAGCAGCACAGGTCTAGGGAGCTACGAGCAGTACTTC.

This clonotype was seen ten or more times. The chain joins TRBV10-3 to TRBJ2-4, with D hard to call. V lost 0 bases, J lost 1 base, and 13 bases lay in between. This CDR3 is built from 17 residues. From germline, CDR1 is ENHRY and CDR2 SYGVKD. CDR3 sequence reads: CAISESAARYAKNIQYF. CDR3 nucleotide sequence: TGTGCCATCAGTGAGTCGGCGGCTAGGTATGCCAAAAACATTCAGTACTTC.

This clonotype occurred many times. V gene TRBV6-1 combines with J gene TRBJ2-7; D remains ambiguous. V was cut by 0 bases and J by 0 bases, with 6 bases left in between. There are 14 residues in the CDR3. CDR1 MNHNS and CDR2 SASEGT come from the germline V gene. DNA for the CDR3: TGTGCCAGCAGTGAAGCGACCGTCTCCTACGAGCAGTACTTC. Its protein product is CASSEATVSYEQYF.

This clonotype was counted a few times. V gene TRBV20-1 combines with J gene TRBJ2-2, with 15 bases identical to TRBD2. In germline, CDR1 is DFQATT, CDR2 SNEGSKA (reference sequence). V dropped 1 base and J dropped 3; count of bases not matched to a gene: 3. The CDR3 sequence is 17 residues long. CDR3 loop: CSARGRTSGRDTGELFF. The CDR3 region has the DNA TGCAGTGCTAGAGGTCGGACTAGCGGGAGGGACACCGGGGAGCTGTTTTTT.

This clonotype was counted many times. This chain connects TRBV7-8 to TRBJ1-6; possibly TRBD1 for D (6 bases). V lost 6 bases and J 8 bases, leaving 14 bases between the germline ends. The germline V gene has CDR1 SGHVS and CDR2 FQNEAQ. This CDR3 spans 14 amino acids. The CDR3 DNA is TGTGCCAGCAGGGCTACCAGGGGTGATTCACCCCTCCACTTT. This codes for CASRATRGDSPLHF. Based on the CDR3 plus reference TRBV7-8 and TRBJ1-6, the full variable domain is GAGVSQSPRYKVAKRGQDVALRCDPISGHVSLFWYQQALGQGPEFLTYFQNEAQLDKSGLPSDRFFAERPEGSVSTLKIQRTQQEDSAVYLCASRATRGDSPLHFGNGTRLTVT.

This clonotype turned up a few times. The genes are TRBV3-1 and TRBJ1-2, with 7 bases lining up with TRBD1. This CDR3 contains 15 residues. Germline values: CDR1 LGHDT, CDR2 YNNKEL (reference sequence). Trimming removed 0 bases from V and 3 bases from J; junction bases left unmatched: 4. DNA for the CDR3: TGTGCCAGCAGCCAAGATGGGGGACAGCACTATGGCTACACCTTC. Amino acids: CASSQDGGQHYGYTF.

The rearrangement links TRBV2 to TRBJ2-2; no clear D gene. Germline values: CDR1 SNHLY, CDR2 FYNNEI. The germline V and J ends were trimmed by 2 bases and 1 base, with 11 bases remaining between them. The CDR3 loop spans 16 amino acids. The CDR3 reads CASSEFALGNTGELFF. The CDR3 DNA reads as TGTGCCAGCAGTGAATTTGCACTTGGGAACACCGGGGAGCTGTTTTTT.

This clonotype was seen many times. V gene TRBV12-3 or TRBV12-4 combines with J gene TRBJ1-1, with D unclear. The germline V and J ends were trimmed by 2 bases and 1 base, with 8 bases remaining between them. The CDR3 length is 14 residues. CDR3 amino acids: CASSLLYPNTEAFF. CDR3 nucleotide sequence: TGTGCCAGCAGTTTATTATATCCGAACACTGAAGCTTTCTTT.

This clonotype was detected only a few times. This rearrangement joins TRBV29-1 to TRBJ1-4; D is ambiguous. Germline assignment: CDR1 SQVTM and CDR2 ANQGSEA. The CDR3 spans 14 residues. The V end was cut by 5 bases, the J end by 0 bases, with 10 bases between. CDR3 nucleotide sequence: TGCAGCGTTTACGGCGGGGCAACTAATGAAAAACTGTTTTTT. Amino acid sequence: CSVYGGATNEKLFF.